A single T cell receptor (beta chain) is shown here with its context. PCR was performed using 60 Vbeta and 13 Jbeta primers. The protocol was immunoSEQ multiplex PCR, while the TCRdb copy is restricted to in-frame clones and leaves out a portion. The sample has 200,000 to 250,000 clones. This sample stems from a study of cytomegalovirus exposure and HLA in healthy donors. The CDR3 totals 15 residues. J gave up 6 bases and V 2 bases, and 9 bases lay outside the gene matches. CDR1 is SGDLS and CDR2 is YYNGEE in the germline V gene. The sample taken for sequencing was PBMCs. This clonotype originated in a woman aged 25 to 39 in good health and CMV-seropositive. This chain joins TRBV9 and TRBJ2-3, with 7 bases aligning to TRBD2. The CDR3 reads CASSVSSGQGDTQYF. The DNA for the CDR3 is TGTGCCAGCAGCGTCTCTAGCGGCCAAGGGGATACGCAGTATTTT.